This T cell receptor (beta chain) is drawn from a study of cytomegalovirus exposure and HLA in healthy donors. The CDR3 length is 16 residues. The germline V and J ends were trimmed by 0 bases and 1 base, with 11 bases remaining between them. CDR1 is SGHTA, CDR2 FQGNSA, per germline. It was with 60 Vbeta and 13 Jbeta primers that the PCR ran. Clones were sequenced by immunoSEQ multiplex PCR, and TCRdb holds only the in-frame ones, with some missing. This sample has some 130,000 clones, with around four fifths found just once. Notes on this clone: Its cognate antigen is unknown.

Findings and limits, study-wide: Cytomegalovirus status was reportedly diagnosed by the classifier with high specificity and sensitivity.

Sequenced material: PBMCs. The TCR originated in a woman in her 40s in good health and CMV-seropositive. The chain combines TRBV7-2 with TRBJ2-3; possible D gene TRBD2, 6 bases. The CDR3 nucleotides are TGTGCCAGCAGCTTAGCGGCGGGGACGGGCACAGATACGCAGTATTTT. Protein sequence: CASSLAAGTGTDTQYF.